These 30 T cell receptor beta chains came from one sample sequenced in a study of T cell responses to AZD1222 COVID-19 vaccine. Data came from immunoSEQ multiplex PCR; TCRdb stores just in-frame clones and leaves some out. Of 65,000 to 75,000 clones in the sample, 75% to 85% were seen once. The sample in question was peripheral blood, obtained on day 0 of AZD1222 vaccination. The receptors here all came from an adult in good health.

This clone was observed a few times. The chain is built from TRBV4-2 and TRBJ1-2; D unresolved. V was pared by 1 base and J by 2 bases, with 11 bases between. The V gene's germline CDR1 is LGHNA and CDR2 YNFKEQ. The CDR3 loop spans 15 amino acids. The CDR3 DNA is TGTGCCAGCAGCCAAGGAAGGACGGGGAACTATGGCTACACCTTC. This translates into CASSQGRTGNYGYTF.

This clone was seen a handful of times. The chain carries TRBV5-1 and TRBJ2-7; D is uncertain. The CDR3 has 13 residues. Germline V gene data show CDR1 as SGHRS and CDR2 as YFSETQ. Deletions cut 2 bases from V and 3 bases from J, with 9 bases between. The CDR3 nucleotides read TGCGCCAGCAGCTTCCCCCCCGTCTACGAGCAGTACTTC. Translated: CASSFPPVYEQYF.

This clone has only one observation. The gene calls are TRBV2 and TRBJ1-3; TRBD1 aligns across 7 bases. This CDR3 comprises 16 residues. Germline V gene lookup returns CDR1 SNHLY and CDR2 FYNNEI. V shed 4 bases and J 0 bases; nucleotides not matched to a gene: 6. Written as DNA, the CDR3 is TGTGCCAGCAGTGGGACAGGATCCTTCTCTGGAAACACCATATATTTT. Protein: CASSGTGSFSGNTIYF.

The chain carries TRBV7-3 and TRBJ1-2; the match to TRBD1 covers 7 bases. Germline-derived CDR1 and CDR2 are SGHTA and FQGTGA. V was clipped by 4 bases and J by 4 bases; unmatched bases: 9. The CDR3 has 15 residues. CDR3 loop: CASSWTGTVTYGYTF. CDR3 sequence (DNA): TGTGCCAGCAGCTGGACCGGGACAGTAACCTATGGCTACACCTTC. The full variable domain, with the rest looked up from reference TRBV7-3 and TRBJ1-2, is GAGVSQTPSNKVTEKGKYVELRCDPISGHTALYWYRQSLGQGPEFLIYFQGTGAADDSGLPNDRFFAVRPEGSVSTLKIQRTERGDSAVYLCASSWTGTVTYGYTFGSGTRLTVV.

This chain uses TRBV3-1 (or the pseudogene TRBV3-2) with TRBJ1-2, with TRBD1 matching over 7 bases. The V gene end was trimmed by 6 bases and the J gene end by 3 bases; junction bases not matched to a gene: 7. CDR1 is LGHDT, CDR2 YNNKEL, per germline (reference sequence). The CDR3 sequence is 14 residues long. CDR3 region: CASRYQGDDYGYTF. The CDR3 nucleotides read TGTGCCAGCAGGTATCAGGGGGACGACTATGGCTACACCTTC.

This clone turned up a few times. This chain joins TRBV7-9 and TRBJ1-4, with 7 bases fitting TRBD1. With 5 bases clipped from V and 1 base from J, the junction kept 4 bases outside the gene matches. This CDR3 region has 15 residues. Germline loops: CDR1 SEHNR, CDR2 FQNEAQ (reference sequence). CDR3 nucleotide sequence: TGTGCCAGCAGCCCCCAGGGGGTAACTAATGAAAAACTGTTTTTT. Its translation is CASSPQGVTNEKLFF.

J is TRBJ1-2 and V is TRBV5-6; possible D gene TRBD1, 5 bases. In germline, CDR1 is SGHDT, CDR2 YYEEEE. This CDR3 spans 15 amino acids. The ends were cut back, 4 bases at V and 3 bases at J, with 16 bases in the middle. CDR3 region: CASSLRPPRDYGYTF. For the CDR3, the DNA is TGTGCCAGCAGCCTCCGACCCCCCAGGGACTATGGCTACACCTTC.

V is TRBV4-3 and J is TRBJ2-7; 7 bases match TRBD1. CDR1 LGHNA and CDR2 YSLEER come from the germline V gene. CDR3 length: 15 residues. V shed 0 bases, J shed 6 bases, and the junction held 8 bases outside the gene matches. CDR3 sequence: CASSQDPTTGREQYF. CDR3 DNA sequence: TGCGCCAGCAGCCAAGATCCGACGACAGGGCGCGAGCAGTACTTC.

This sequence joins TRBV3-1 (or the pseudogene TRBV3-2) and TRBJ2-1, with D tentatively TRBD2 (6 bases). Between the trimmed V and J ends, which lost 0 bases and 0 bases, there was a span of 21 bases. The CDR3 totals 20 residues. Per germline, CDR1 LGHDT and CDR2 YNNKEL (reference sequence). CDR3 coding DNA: TGTGCCAGCAGCCAAGAACCGGGACTCCTTAAACTGAGCTCCTACAATGAGCAGTTCTTC. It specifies CASSQEPGLLKLSSYNEQFF.

The CDR3 sequence is CASSQDPSTIYF. CDR3 nucleotide sequence: TGTGCCAGCAGCCAAGATCCCAGCACCATATATTTT. This chain connects TRBV3-1 (or the pseudogene TRBV3-2) to TRBJ1-3; D is uncertain. CDR3 length: 12 amino acids. The V and J ends lost 0 bases and 9 bases respectively, with 6 bases between them. CDR1 and CDR2 from the germline V gene are LGHDT and YNNKEL (reference sequence).

In DNA, the CDR3 is TGTGCCACCAGGGAGGTGACTAATGAAAAACTGTTTTTT. Its protein product is CATREVTNEKLFF. The chain couples TRBV28 to TRBJ1-4; D perhaps matches TRBD1 (5 bases). Per germline, CDR1 MDHEN and CDR2 SYDVKM. Trimming cost V 10 bases and J 2 bases, with 11 bases left between them. The CDR3 consists of 13 residues. Based on the CDR3 plus reference TRBV28 and TRBJ1-4, the full variable domain is DVKVTQSSRYLVKRTGEKVFLECVQDMDHENMFWYRQDPGLGLRLIYFSYDVKMKEKGDIPEGYSVSREKKERFSLILESASTNQTSMYLCATREVTNEKLFFGSGTQLSVL.

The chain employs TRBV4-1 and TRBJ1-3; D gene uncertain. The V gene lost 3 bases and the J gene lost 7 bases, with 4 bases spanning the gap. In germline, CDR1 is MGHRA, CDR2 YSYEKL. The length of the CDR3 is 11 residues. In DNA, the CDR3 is TGCGCCAGCAGCCAGAGGAACACCATATATTTT. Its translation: CASSQRNTIYF.

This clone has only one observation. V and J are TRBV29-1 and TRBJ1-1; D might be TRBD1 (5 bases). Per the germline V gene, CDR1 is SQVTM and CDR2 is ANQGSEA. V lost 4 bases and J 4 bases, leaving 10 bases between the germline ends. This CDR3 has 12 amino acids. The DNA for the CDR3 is TGCAGCGTTGTGGGGGGGGGCACTGAAGCTTTCTTT. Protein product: CSVVGGGTEAFF. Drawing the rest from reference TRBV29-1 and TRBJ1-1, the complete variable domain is SAVISQKPSRDICQRGTSLTIQCQVDSQVTMMFWYRQQPGQSLTLIATANQGSEATYESGFVIDKFPISRPNLTFSTLTVSNMSPEDSSIYLCSVVGGGTEAFFGQGTRLTVV.

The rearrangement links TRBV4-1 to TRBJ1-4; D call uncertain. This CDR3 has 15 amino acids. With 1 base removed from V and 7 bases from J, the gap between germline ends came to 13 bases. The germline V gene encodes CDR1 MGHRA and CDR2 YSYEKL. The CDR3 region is CASSQVGIRVEKLFF. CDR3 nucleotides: TGCGCCAGCAGCCAAGTTGGTATAAGAGTTGAAAAACTGTTTTTT.

CDR3 coding DNA: TGCGCCAGCAGCCACAAACAAGATGGACAAGAGACCCAGTACTTC. Protein sequence: CASSHKQDGQETQYF. V usage is TRBV4-1 and J usage is TRBJ2-5; D uncertain. This CDR3 is 15 amino acids long. Looked up from germline, CDR1 is MGHRA and CDR2 is YSYEKL. Trimming stripped 3 bases from V and 2 bases from J, with 13 bases between.

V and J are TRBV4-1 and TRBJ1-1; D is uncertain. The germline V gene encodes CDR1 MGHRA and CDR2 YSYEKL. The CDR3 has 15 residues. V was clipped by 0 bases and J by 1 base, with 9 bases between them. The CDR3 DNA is TGCGCCAGCAGCCAAGAAGACCACTGGAACACTGAAGCTTTCTTT. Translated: CASSQEDHWNTEAFF.

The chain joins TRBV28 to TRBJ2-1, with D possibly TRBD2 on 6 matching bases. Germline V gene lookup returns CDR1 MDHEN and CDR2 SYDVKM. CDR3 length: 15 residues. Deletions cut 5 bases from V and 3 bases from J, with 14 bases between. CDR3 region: CASSRTGTRYNEQFF. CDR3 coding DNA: TGTGCCAGCAGTCGAACCGGGACTCGCTACAATGAGCAGTTCTTC.

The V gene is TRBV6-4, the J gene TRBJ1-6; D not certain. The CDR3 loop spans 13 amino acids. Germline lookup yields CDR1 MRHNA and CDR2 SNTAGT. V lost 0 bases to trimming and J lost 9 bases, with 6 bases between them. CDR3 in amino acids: CASSDSSRSPLHF. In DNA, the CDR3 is TGTGCCAGCAGTGACTCGAGTCGTTCACCCCTCCACTTT.

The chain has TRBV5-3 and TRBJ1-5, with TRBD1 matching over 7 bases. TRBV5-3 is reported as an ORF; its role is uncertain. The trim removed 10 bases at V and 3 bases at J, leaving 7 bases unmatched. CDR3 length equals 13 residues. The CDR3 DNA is TGTGCCTTGACAGACAGGGTCAATCAGCCCCAGCATTTT. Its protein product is CALTDRVNQPQHF.

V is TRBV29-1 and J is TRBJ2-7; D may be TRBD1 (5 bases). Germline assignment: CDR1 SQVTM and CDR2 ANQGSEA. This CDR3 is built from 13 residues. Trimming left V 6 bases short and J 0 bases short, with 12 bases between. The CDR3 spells CSVLPDSSYEQYF. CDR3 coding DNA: TGCAGCGTCCTACCCGACAGCTCCTACGAGCAGTACTTC.

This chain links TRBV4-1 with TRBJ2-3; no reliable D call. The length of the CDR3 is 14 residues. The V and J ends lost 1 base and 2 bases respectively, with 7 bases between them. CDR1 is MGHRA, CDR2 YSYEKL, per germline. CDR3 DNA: TGCGCCAGCAGCCAAGGTACTTTCACAGATACGCAGTATTTT. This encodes CASSQGTFTDTQYF.

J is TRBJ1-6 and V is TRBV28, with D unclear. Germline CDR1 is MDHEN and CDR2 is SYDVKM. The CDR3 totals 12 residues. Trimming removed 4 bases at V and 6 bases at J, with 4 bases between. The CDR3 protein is CASSSANSPLHF. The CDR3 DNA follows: TGTGCCAGCAGTTCTGCTAATTCACCCCTCCACTTT.

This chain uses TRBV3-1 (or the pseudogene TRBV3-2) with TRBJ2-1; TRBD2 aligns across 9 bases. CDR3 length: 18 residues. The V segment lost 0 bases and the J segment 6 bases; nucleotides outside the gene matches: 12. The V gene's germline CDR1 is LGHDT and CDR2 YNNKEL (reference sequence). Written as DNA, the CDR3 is TGTGCCAGCAGCCAAGAAGGTGGGGGGCTAGCGGGGAGCAATGAGCAGTTCTTC. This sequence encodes CASSQEGGGLAGSNEQFF.

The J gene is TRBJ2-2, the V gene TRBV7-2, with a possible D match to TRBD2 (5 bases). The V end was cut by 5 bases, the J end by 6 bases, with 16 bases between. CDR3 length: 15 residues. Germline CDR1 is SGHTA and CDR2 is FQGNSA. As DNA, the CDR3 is TGTGCCAGCAGCCGTGCGGTACCGGAGGCCGGGGAGCTGTTTTTT. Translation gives CASSRAVPEAGELFF.

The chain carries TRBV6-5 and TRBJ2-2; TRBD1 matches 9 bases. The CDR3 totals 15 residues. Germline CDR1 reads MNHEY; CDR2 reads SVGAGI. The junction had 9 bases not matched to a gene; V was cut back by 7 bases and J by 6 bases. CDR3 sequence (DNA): TGTGCCAGCACCCAGGGACAGGGAGTGGCCGGGGAGCTGTTTTTT. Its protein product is CASTQGQGVAGELFF.

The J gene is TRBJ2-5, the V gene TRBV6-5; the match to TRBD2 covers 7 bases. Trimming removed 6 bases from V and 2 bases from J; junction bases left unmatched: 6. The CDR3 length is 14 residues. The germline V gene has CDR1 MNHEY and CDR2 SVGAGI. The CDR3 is CASRGSGPQETQYF. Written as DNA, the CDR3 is TGTGCCAGCAGGGGTAGCGGGCCTCAAGAGACCCAGTACTTC.

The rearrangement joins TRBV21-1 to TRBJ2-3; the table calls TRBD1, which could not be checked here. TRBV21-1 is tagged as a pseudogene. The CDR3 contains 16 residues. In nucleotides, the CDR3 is TGTGCCAGCAGCTACCCCCGGACAGGGTGCACAGATACGCAGTATTTT. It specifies CASSYPRTGCTDTQYF.

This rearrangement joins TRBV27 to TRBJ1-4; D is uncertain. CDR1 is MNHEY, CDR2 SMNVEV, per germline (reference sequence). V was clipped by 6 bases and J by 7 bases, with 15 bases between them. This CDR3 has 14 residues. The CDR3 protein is CASSSVGYGEKLFF. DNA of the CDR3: TGTGCCAGCAGCTCCGTTGGGTACGGTGAAAAACTGTTTTTT.

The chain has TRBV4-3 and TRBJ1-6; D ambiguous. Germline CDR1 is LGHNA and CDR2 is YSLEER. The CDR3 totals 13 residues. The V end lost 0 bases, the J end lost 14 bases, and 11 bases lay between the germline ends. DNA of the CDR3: TGCGCCAGCAGCCAAGATACGGAATCCACCCTCCACTTT. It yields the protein CASSQDTESTLHF.

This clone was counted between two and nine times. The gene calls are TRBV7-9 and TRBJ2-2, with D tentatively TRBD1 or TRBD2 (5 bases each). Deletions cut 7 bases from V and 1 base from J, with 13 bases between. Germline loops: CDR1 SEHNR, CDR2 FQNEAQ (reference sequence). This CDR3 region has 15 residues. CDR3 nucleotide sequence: TGTGCCAGCATAGAGGGGCCAGTGAACACCGGGGAGCTGTTTTTT. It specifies CASIEGPVNTGELFF.